The clone carrying this T cell receptor (beta chain) occurred a few times. Its antigen is currently unknown. Through a sample-barcoded 5' primer and a J-beta primer mix, a second PCR was run for roughly 6 to 11 cycles. TCRdb processed the 5' RACE reads anew with MiXCR; each CDR3 protein has one entry. The table includes approximately 1.5 million distinct CDR3 sequences, under 55% detected once. The CDR3 is made up of 15 amino acids. Trimming shortened V by 6 bases and J by 0 bases, and 13 bases separated the two germline ends. Germline CDR1 reads SGHTA; CDR2 reads FQGNSA. This sample is drawn from a study of blood T cells in healthy people across ages. Study details: There was about one barcoded beta molecule captured by template switching per two T cells.

Whole-study results and caveats: Diversity figures derived from one million T cells were judged to underestimate the true value. Per million T cells, TCR beta diversity dropped about linearly as age rose.

Sequences were obtained from blood. This rearrangement joins TRBV7-2 to TRBJ2-3; D is ambiguous. This receptor was identified in a woman in her late teens or twenties in good health. CDR3 amino acids: CASRTQRTSTDTQYF. DNA for the CDR3: TGTGCCAGCAGAACCCAGAGAACTAGCACAGATACGCAGTATTTT.